This T cell receptor (beta chain) was sequenced during a study of blood T cell repertoires in COVID-19. Study information: The United States, Italy and Spain were the sources of the acute and convalescent COVID-19 samples.

The CDR3 is made up of 14 amino acids. Germline trimming cut 4 bases from V and 2 bases from J; bases unmatched to any gene: 5. Germline CDR1 SNHLY, CDR2 FYNNEI. Original methodology: Amplified reference gene primers provided the basis for estimating nucleated cell counts. TCRdb's copy holds only in-frame clones and misses some; the assay was immunoSEQ multiplex PCR. V and J calls and clone size are copied from that table; D and trimming were computed from the DNA. The sample yields 160,000 or so clones, around three quarters seen once. Sequenced input: peripheral blood. The TCR was taken from a man in his sixties or seventies with active or convalescent COVID-19. The chain recombines TRBV2 with TRBJ2-7, with 7 nucleotides matching TRBD1. CDR3 in DNA: TGTGCCAGCAGTGTACAGGGGTGGGCCTACGAGCAGTACTTC. It translates to CASSVQGWAYEQYF.